This TCR beta chain came from a study of cytomegalovirus exposure and HLA in healthy donors (dated by TCRdb to between 2016 and 2019). Regarding the study in general: According to a later analysis, the 120 or so validation repertoires were produced on the same platform as the 666 repertoires of the first cohort. A separate validation cohort of 100 to 150 different subjects was used in addition to the 666-subject first cohort. The study aimed to test whether signatures of past pathogen exposure could be identified by cataloging public T cell receptors. The study combined high-throughput TCR immunosequencing, statistical association of individual TCRs with disease status, and machine learning to predict cytomegalovirus infection status. What the research found in general, with its limitations: The authors suggested that the approach could potentially be generalized to other disease states and immunological phenotypes. A later analysis lacked HLA typing for the validation cohort, so it scored co-occurrence in that cohort across all 110 or so repertoires. The classifier was reported to diagnose cytomegalovirus status with high specificity and sensitivity in both the original cohort and the validation cohort. A later analysis found that TCRs clustered in the first cohort also tended to co-occur in the 120 validation repertoires, with about 94% of cluster scores above 0. Most TCR sequences were seen in very few donors, while some public TCRs were found in many individuals. In vitro tests confirmed that three of the cytomegalovirus-associated TCR beta chains recognize cytomegalovirus antigens. A total of roughly 160 TCR beta chains were listed by the study as associated with cytomegalovirus.

Remarks on this clone: It has no known antigen specificity. No much larger clonotype is one base removed from it; base qualities were not supplied.

Donors formed part of the validation cohort, which comprised 120 subjects and was distinct from the first cohort of 550 to 850 subjects. Libraries were built with the immunoSEQ multiplex PCR assay. Processing in the source paper ran as follows. A statistical classification framework was built to diagnose cytomegalovirus status from the catalog of TCR beta chain sequences. What TCRdb holds here is the immuneACCESS table cut down to in-frame rearrangements. Part of the clones is not present; checked against another copy, under half of the missing clones reflect an unresolved V gene, and the others are unexplained. Clonal size and the V and J genes are those of that table, whereas D and trimming came from the DNA. Present in this sample are hundreds of thousands of clones, roughly 87% of which were seen just once. The leading ten clones occupy around 3.1% of the sample. The CDR3 spans 12 residues, from the cysteine through the phenylalanine. Just CDR3 DNA is preserved here, 36 bases in frame from base 1. For CDR1 and CDR2, the germline V gene (reference sequence) lists LNHDA and SQIVND. Trimming costs V 2 bases and J 7 bases, and their ends lie 6 bases apart.

The specimen sequenced was PBMCs. The chain is made from TRBV19 and TRBJ2-1; no D gene is confidently identified. This receptor was identified in a woman under 40 in good health and CMV-seronegative. The CDR3 loop reads CASSILGNEQFF. The DNA sequence is given as TGTGCCAGTAGTATACTGGGGAATGAGCAGTTCTTC.